The 24 T cell receptor beta chains presented below share a single source sample, sequenced in a study of graft-versus-host responses after intestinal transplantation. Clones were read by immunoSEQ multiplex PCR, and TCRdb kept only the in-frame ones, dropping some. The data show around 100,000 clones, roughly nine tenths seen once. What these receptors recognize is not known. The sample consisted of unstimulated CD4+ T cells sorted from spleen or lymph node cells, taken before transplant. These receptors all come from a human donor who was the organ donor for an intestinal transplant.

The chain carries TRBV5-6 and TRBJ2-5; either TRBD1 or TRBD2 may fit D (5 bases each). CDR3 size: 14 residues. The V gene's germline CDR1 is SGHDT and CDR2 YYEEEE. The V end was cut by 3 bases, the J end by 5 bases, with 14 bases between. Here the CDR3 DNA reads TGTGCCAGCAGCTGGGACGGCCTAGGGGAGACCCAGTACTTC. Encoded protein: CASSWDGLGETQYF.

This clone was seen only once. This chain's CDR3 is CARNDRATEAFF. CDR3 DNA: TGTGCCAGAAATGACAGGGCCACTGAAGCTTTCTTT. The genes are TRBV5-8 and TRBJ1-1, with 7 bases lining up with TRBD1. The V gene end was trimmed by 8 bases and the J gene end by 4 bases; junction bases not matched to a gene: 5. CDR1 is SGHTS and CDR2 is YDEGEE in the germline V gene. The CDR3 covers 12 residues.

A note on this clone: In the same sample, other DNA sequences code for this CDR3. The CDR3 coding sequence is TGTGCCAGCTCACCATCAGGGCAAGAGACCCAGTACTTC. This encodes CASSPSGQETQYF. The chain carries TRBV18 and TRBJ2-5; the D gene is possibly TRBD1 (5 bases). Germline V gene lookup returns CDR1 KGHSH and CDR2 LQKENI. This CDR3 is built from 13 residues. Deletions cut 2 bases from V and 2 bases from J, with 6 bases between.

This clone was seen once. This rearrangement joins TRBV6-5 to TRBJ2-2; 7 bases match TRBD2. CDR3 size: 15 residues. V lost 11 bases and J lost 2; bases outside the gene matches: 11. Per the germline V gene, CDR1 is MNHEY and CDR2 is SVGAGI. The CDR3 reads CASSKSGANTGELFF. The CDR3 nucleotides read TGTGCCTCGTCGAAAAGCGGGGCCAACACCGGGGAGCTGTTTTTT.

The V gene is TRBV11-3, the J gene TRBJ1-1; TRBD1 aligns across 9 bases. V shed 1 base and J 11 bases; nucleotides not matched to a gene: 14. The CDR3 is 16 amino acids. Germline assignment: CDR1 SGHNT and CDR2 YENEEA. The CDR3 DNA is TGTGCCAGCAGCTTAGGCTGGGACAGGGAACCCGTCTGGGCTTTCTTT. It codes for CASSLGWDREPVWAFF.

The rearrangement uses TRBV6-5 and TRBJ1-1, with no clear D. Germline loops: CDR1 MNHEY, CDR2 SVGAGI. This CDR3 is 13 amino acids long. The V gene lost 8 bases and the J gene lost 1 base, with 11 bases spanning the gap. In DNA form, the CDR3 reads TGTGCCAGCGGGAGGGCGCGGAACACTGAAGCTTTCTTT. Its protein is CASGRARNTEAFF.

Points on this clone: Distinct nucleotide sequences in the sample also encode this CDR3. The genes are TRBV5-1 and TRBJ2-3; possibly TRBD1 for D (5 bases). Trimming pared 0 bases from V and 0 bases from J, leaving 8 bases between. Germline assignment: CDR1 SGHRS and CDR2 YFSETQ. The CDR3 length is 15 residues. Here the CDR3 reads CASSLGGLSTDTQYF. The CDR3 DNA sequence: TGCGCCAGCAGCTTGGGGGGCCTTAGCACAGATACGCAGTATTTT.

The chain couples TRBV11-3 to TRBJ1-1; the D is unclear. Trimming removed 5 bases at V and 7 bases at J, with 14 bases between. The germline CDR1 and CDR2 sequences are SGHNT and YENEEA. The CDR3 length is 13 residues. The chain's CDR3 is CASSTTRRSEAFF. Written as DNA, the CDR3 is TGTGCCAGCAGCACAACTCGGCGAAGTGAAGCTTTCTTT. Full variable domain (outside the CDR3, taken from reference TRBV11-3 and TRBJ1-1): EAGVVQSPRYKIIEKKQPVAFWCNPISGHNTLYWYLQNLGQGPELLIRYENEEAVDDSQLPKDRFSAERLKGVDSTLKIQPAELGDSAVYLCASSTTRRSEAFFGQGTRLTVV.

The chain carries TRBV6-5 and TRBJ2-7, with D possibly TRBD1 on 6 matching bases. There are 15 residues in the CDR3. The V and J ends lost 8 bases and 0 bases respectively, with 17 bases between them. The germline gives CDR1 MNHEY, CDR2 SVGAGI. The CDR3 DNA follows: TGTGCCAGCCCCGAACAGGGCCCCCACTCCTACGAGCAGTACTTC. The encoded protein is CASPEQGPHSYEQYF.

The V call is TRBV4-3, the J call TRBJ1-4; unclear D gene. Trimming took 0 bases from V and 3 from J, leaving 8 bases between them. CDR1 and CDR2 from the germline V gene are LGHNA and YSLEER. The CDR3 consists of 15 residues. The CDR3 loop reads CASSQEPGSNEKLFF. Here the CDR3 DNA reads TGCGCCAGCAGCCAAGAGCCCGGGTCTAATGAAAAACTGTTTTTT.

The rearrangement joins TRBV10-3 to TRBJ2-2; 11 bases map to TRBD2. The germline CDR1 and CDR2 sequences are ENHRY and SYGVKD. The CDR3 length is 17 residues. V shed 2 bases, J shed 5 bases, and the junction held 7 bases outside the gene matches. The chain's CDR3 is CAISETSGRGGTGELFF. The CDR3 region has the DNA TGTGCCATCAGTGAGACTAGCGGGAGAGGAGGGACCGGGGAGCTGTTTTTT.

The chain links TRBV4-2 to TRBJ2-5; TRBD2 agrees at 7 bases. V was pared by 1 base and J by 5 bases, with 10 bases of the junction left unmatched. From germline, CDR1 is LGHNA and CDR2 YNFKEQ. The CDR3 covers 16 residues. The CDR3 bases are TGTGCCAGCAGCCAAGCAGAGGGAGGGTCCCCGGAGACCCAGTACTTC. The encoded protein is CASSQAEGGSPETQYF.

V is TRBV6-5 and J is TRBJ1-1; 8 bases agree with TRBD1. The V and J ends lost 4 bases and 6 bases, in that order; junction bases with no gene match: 7. Germline CDR1 MNHEY, CDR2 SVGAGI. The length of the CDR3 is 14 residues. CDR3 sequence reads: CASSFRGQIAEAFF. DNA for the CDR3: TGTGCCAGCAGTTTCAGGGGGCAAATAGCTGAAGCTTTCTTT.

The rearrangement uses TRBV6-5 and TRBJ2-2, with TRBD2 matching over 13 bases. This CDR3 is 15 amino acids long. After removal of 5 bases from V and 6 bases from J, the junction contained 3 bases not matched to a gene. Per germline, CDR1 MNHEY and CDR2 SVGAGI. The CDR3 bases are TGTGCCAGCAGTGGACTAGCGGGAGACCCCGGGGAGCTGTTTTTT. Amino acids: CASSGLAGDPGELFF.

The chain joins TRBV5-1 to TRBJ2-7; D is uncertain. Germline V gives CDR1 SGHRS, CDR2 YFSETQ. The CDR3 runs 14 residues. Trimming left V 0 bases short and J 4 bases short, with 11 bases between. The CDR3 sequence is CASSLAGRNYEQYF. In DNA, the CDR3 is TGCGCCAGCAGCTTGGCAGGTCGGAATTACGAGCAGTACTTC.

The J gene is TRBJ2-3, the V gene TRBV5-1; a weak D match, TRBD1 (6 bases). The CDR3 spans 14 residues. Trimming pared 4 bases from V and 3 bases from J, leaving 12 bases between. CDR1 and CDR2 (germline): SGHRS, YFSETQ. The CDR3 nucleotides read TGCGCCAGCAGCCCGAACACAGGGACAGATACGCAGTATTTT. It yields the protein CASSPNTGTDTQYF.

V and J are TRBV5-6 and TRBJ1-4; D is possibly TRBD1 (5 bases). The germline V and J ends were trimmed by 4 bases and 4 bases, with 8 bases remaining between them. This CDR3 is 13 amino acids long. Per germline, CDR1 SGHDT and CDR2 YYEEEE. CDR3 region: CASSRDFNEKLFF. The DNA of the CDR3 is TGTGCCAGCAGCCGGGACTTTAATGAAAAACTGTTTTTT.

This chain connects TRBV28 to TRBJ2-5; 9 bases agree with TRBD1. CDR3 length: 17 amino acids. V shed 5 bases, J shed 5 bases, and the junction held 15 bases outside the gene matches. Per the germline V gene, CDR1 is MDHEN and CDR2 is SYDVKM. In DNA form, the CDR3 reads TGTGCCAGCAGTCCTGGTTCGGGACAGGGATGGGGCGAGACCCAGTACTTC. It codes for CASSPGSGQGWGETQYF.

The genes are TRBV5-6 and TRBJ2-2, with D unresolved. CDR3 size: 11 residues. Germline assignment: CDR1 SGHDT and CDR2 YYEEEE. V shed 0 bases and J shed 6 bases, with 0 bases lying between them. The CDR3 DNA follows: TGTGCCAGCAGCTTGGCCGGGGAGCTGTTTTTT. This translates into CASSLAGELFF. Based on the CDR3 plus reference TRBV5-6 and TRBJ2-2, the full variable domain is DAGVTQSPTHLIKTRGQQVTLRCSPKSGHDTVSWYQQALGQGPQFIFQYYEEEERQRGNFPDRFSGHQFPNYSSELNVNALLLGDSALYLCASSLAGELFFGEGSRLTVL.

V usage is TRBV29-1 and J usage is TRBJ1-2, with D perhaps matching TRBD1 (5 bases). The CDR3 has 12 residues. Trimming shortened V by 5 bases and J by 3 bases, and 10 bases separated the two germline ends. Germline V gives CDR1 SQVTM, CDR2 ANQGSEA. The CDR3, as DNA: TGCAGCGTTACGCGAGGGGACTATGGCTACACCTTC. Translation gives CSVTRGDYGYTF.

The chain combines TRBV6-1 with TRBJ1-5, with D possibly being TRBD1 (6 bases). V lost 5 bases and J lost 7, with 15 bases in between. The CDR3 contains 14 residues. Germline assignment: CDR1 MNHNS and CDR2 SASEGT. CDR3 protein: CASSSNRVWQPQHF. The CDR3 DNA sequence: TGTGCCAGCAGTTCCAACAGGGTATGGCAGCCCCAGCATTTT.

J is TRBJ2-7 and V is TRBV19, with TRBD1 as a possible D gene (6 bases). Trimming removed 3 bases at V and 0 bases at J, with 9 bases between. Germline CDR1 LNHDA, CDR2 SQIVND (reference sequence). CDR3 length equals 14 residues. CDR3 nucleotide sequence: TGTGCCAGTAGTATCCGGGACAACTCCTACGAGCAGTACTTC. Encoded protein: CASSIRDNSYEQYF.

The chain has TRBV27 and TRBJ1-2, with TRBD1 matching 7 bases. After removal of 7 bases from V and 3 bases from J, the junction contained 11 bases not matched to a gene. The CDR3 runs 15 residues. CDR1 and CDR2 from the germline V gene are MNHEY and SMNVEV (reference sequence). The CDR3 DNA reads as TGTGCCAGCAAGGGCCAGACAGGGATGGACTATGGCTACACCTTC. Amino acid sequence: CASKGQTGMDYGYTF.

J is TRBJ2-6 and V is TRBV5-1, with TRBD2 matching over 12 bases. The CDR3 runs 18 residues. V dropped 3 bases and J dropped 0; count of bases not matched to a gene: 4. CDR1 SGHRS and CDR2 YFSETQ come from the germline V gene. CDR3 sequence reads: CASSSGLAGSSGANVLTF. For the CDR3, the DNA is TGCGCCAGCAGCTCCGGACTAGCGGGAAGCTCTGGGGCCAACGTCCTGACTTTC. The full variable domain, in which reference TRBV5-1 and TRBJ2-6 provide the parts outside the CDR3, is KAGVTQTPRYLIKTRGQQVTLSCSPISGHRSVSWYQQTPGQGLQFLFEYFSETQRNKGNFPGRFSGRQFSNSRSEMNVSTLELGDSALYLCASSSGLAGSSGANVLTFGAGSRLTVL.